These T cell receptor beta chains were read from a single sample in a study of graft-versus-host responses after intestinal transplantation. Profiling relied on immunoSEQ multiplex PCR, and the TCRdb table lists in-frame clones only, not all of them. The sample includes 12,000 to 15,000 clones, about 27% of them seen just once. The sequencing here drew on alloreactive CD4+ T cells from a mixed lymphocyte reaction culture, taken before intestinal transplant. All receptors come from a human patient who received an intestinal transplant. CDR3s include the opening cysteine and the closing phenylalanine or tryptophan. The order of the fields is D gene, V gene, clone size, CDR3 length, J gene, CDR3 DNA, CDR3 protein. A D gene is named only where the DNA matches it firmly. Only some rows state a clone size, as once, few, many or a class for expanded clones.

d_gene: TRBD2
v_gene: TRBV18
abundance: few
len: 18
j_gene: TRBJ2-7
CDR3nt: TGTGCCAGCTCACCTCTACTTCAGATAGCGGGAGTCAGCCACGAGCAGTACTTC
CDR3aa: CASSPLLQIAGVSHEQYF

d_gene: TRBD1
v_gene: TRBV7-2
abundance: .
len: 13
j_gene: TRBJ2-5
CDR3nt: TGTGCCAGCAGTCGCGACAGGGCCCAGACCCAGTACTTC
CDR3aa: CASSRDRAQTQYF

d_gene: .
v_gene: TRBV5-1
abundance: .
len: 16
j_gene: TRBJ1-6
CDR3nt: TGCGCCAGCAGCTTGGACAGGGAAAACTATAATTCACCCCTCCACTTT
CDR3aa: CASSLDRENYNSPLHF

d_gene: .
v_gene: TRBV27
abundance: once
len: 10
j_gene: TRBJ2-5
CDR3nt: TGTGCCAGCAGCCGAGAGACCCAGTACTTC
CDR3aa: CASSRETQYF

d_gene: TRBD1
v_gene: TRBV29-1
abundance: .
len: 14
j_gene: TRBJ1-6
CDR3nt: TGCAGCACTAGGGACAGGGGCCCTAATTCACCCCTCCACTTT
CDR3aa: CSTRDRGPNSPLHF

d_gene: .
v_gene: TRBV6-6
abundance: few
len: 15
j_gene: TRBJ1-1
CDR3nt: TGTGCCAGCAGTTACTTTAAAGCTATGAACACTGAAGCTTTCTTT
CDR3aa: CASSYFKAMNTEAFF

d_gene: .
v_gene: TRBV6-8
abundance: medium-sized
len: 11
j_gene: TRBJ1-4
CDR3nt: TGTGCCAGCACTAACCCCGGAAAACTGTTTTTT
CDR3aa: CASTNPGKLFF

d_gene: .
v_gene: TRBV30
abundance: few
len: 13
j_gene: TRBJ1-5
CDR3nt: TGTGCCTGGACGACGGGGGTAAAACAGCCCCAGCATTTT
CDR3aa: CAWTTGVKQPQHF

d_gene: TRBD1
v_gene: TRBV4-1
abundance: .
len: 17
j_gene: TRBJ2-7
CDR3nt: TGCGCCAGCAGCCAAGTGGGCAGGGGGCGAGGGTCCTACGAGCAGTACTTC
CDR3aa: CASSQVGRGRGSYEQYF

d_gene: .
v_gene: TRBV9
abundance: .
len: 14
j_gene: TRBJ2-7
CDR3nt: TGTGCCAGCAGCGGAGGACCTGCTAGGGGCGAGCAGTACTTC
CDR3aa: CASSGGPARGEQYF

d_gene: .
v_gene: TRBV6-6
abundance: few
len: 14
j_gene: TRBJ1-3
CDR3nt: TGTGCCAGCGCCCGGGGGCTCCCTGGAAACACCATATATTTT
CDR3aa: CASARGLPGNTIYF